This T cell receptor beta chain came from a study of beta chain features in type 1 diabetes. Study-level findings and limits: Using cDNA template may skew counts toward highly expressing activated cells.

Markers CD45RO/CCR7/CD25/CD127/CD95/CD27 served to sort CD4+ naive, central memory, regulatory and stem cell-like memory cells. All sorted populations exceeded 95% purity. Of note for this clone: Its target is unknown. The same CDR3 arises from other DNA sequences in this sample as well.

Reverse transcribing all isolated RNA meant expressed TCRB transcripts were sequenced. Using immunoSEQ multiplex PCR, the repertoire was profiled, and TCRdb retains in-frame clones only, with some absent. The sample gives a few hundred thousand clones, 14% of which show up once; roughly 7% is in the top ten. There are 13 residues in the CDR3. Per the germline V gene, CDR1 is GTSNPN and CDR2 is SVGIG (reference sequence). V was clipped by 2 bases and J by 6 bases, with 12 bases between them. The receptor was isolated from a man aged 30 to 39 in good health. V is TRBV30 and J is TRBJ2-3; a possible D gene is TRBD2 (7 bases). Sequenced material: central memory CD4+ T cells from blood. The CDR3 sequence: CAWSRRGRDTQYF. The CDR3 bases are TGTGCCTGGAGTCGGCGGGGGCGTGATACGCAGTATTTT.